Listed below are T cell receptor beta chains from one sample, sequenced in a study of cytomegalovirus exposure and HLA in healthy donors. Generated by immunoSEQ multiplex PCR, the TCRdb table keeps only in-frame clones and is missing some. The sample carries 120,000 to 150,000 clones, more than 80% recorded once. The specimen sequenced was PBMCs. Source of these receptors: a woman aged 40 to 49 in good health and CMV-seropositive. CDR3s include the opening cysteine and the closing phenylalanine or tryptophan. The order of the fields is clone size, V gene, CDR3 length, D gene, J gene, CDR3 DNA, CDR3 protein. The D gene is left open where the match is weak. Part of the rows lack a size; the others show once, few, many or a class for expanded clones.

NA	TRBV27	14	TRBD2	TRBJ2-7	TGTGCCAGCAGCCCGGGACTAGCGGGCTCCGAGCAGTACTTC	CASSPGLAGSEQYF
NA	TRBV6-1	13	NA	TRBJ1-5	TGTGCCAGCACCTACAGTAGCAATCAGCCCCAGCATTTT	CASTYSSNQPQHF
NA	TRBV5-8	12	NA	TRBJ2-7	TGTGCCAGCAGCTTGGCATACCGGGACTGGGACTTC	CASSLAYRDWDF
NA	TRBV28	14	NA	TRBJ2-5	TGTGCCAGCAGTCCTACCTTCTCCTCGAGGGAGCAGTACTTC	CASSPTFSSREQYF
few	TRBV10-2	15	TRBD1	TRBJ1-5	TGCGCCAGCAGGTCGGCAGGGGGAAGCAATCAGCCCCAGCATTTT	CASRSAGGSNQPQHF
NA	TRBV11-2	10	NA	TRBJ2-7	TGTGCCAGCAGCTTTAACGAGCAGTACTTC	CASSFNEQYF
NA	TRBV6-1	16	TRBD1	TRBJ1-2	TGTGCCAGCAGTGGGTGGGGACAGGGGGGGGACTATGGCTACACCTTC	CASSGWGQGGDYGYTF
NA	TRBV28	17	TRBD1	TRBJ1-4	TGTGCCAGCAGAAGGCCGGGACAGGGCTACAGGGGCGAAAAACTGTTTTTT	CASRRPGQGYRGEKLFF
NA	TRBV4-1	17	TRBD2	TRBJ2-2	TGCGCCAGTGGACTAGCGGGAGGGTTCTCGAACACCGGGGAGCTGTTTTTT	CASGLAGGFSNTGELFF
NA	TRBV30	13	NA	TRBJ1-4	TGTGCCTGGAGTGGTTCACGGGGAGGAAAACTGTTTTTT	CAWSGSRGGKLFF
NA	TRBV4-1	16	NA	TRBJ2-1	TGCGCCAGCAGCCAAGGTCCGAGCGGCGCTTACAATGAGCAGTTCTTC	CASSQGPSGAYNEQFF
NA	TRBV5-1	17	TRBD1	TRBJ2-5	TGCGCCAGCAGCACCGATCCCACAGACAGGGTCTCAGAGACCCAGTACTTC	CASSTDPTDRVSETQYF
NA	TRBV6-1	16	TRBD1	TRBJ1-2	TGTGCCAGCAGTGTATACTCGACAGGGATTAACTATGGCTACACCTTC	CASSVYSTGINYGYTF
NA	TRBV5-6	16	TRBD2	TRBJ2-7	TGTGCCAGCAGGCGTACCGGGACTAGCGGGAGATACGAGCAGTACTTC	CASRRTGTSGRYEQYF
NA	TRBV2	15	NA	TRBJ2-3	TGTGCCAGCAGTGTTGAGGGGGTGTCTACAGATACGCAGTATTTT	CASSVEGVSTDTQYF